The clone carrying this T cell receptor (beta chain) was seen many times. As yet, its antigen is unknown. This CDR3 spans 11 amino acids. Germline loops: CDR1 SQVTM, CDR2 ANQGSEA. Trimming pared 1 base from V and 14 bases from J, leaving 12 bases between. This sample is part of a study of CD8 T cells in ankylosing spondylitis. Regarding the study as a whole: A TCR beta motif of eight highly homologous variants appeared characteristic of ankylosing spondylitis blood. Some motif variants were previously reported in reactive arthritis synovial fluid and blood. Clones that were linked to disease were CD8+ and were relatively rare in peripheral blood. Disease-associated clones were reportedly significantly overrepresented in matched ankylosing spondylitis synovial fluid.

In making TCR beta libraries, quantitative 5'-RACE with molecular barcodes was used. TCRdb fed the 5' RACE reads into MiXCR, producing one record per CDR3 protein. This table holds roughly 490,000 distinct CDR3 sequences, approximately 5.3% found once. Sequenced sample: blood, either unsorted or a sorted T cell fraction (not recorded which). This sequence was found in a male donor with ankylosing spondylitis. J is TRBJ2-1 and V is TRBV29-1; D is possibly TRBD1 (6 bases). CDR3 amino acids: CSVEAWAGEFF. Written as DNA, the CDR3 is TGCAGCGTTGAAGCCTGGGCAGGGGAGTTCTTC.